This passage covers 17 T cell receptor beta chains from one sample sequenced in a study of T cell responses to AZD1222 COVID-19 vaccine. Some clones are missing from TCRdb's copy, which holds only in-frame ones; the method was immunoSEQ multiplex PCR. The table lists roughly 120,000 clones, about 91% of them singletons. The input for sequencing was peripheral blood, taken on day 0 of AZD1222 vaccination. These receptors came from an adult in good health.

The rearrangement uses TRBV19 and TRBJ2-3; D gene ambiguous. Germline V gives CDR1 LNHDA, CDR2 SQIVND (reference sequence). The CDR3 is made up of 14 amino acids. V dropped 3 bases and J dropped 4 bases, with 11 bases sitting between them. The CDR3 here is CASSIMSGADTQYF. CDR3 DNA sequence: TGTGCCAGTAGTATCATGTCTGGGGCAGATACGCAGTATTTT.

Many counts were recorded for this clone. The CDR3 protein is CASSPRARGDQPQHF. The CDR3 nucleotides read TGTGCCAGCAGCCCCCGAGCCAGGGGCGATCAGCCCCAGCATTTT. The chain employs TRBV6-2 or TRBV6-3 and TRBJ1-5; weak D call: TRBD1 (6 bases). The V gene lost 6 bases and the J gene lost 5 bases, with 17 bases spanning the gap. The CDR3 runs to 15 residues. The germline gives CDR1 MNHEY, CDR2 SVGEGT.

The CDR3 DNA is TGTGCCAGTCGAGACAGGGGACAGGGTGGCTACACCTTC. This encodes CASRDRGQGGYTF. V gene TRBV19 combines with J gene TRBJ1-2, with 9 bases fitting TRBD1. CDR1 and CDR2 (germline): LNHDA, SQIVND (reference sequence). The CDR3 loop spans 13 amino acids. With 8 bases clipped from V and 7 bases from J, the junction kept 8 bases outside the gene matches.

The V gene is TRBV19, the J gene TRBJ1-2; possible D gene TRBD1, 5 bases. Looked up from germline, CDR1 is LNHDA and CDR2 is SQIVND (reference sequence). The CDR3 totals 17 residues. Trimming stripped 4 bases from V and 2 bases from J, with 20 bases between. The CDR3: CASSTSPGAGANYGYTF. The CDR3 DNA is TGTGCCAGTAGTACGAGCCCTGGGGCAGGCGCGAACTATGGCTACACCTTC.

This chain links TRBV7-2 with TRBJ1-3, with 8 bases fitting TRBD1. From germline, CDR1 is SGHTA and CDR2 FQGNSA. CDR3 length: 15 residues. The V gene end was trimmed by 4 bases and the J gene end by 4 bases; junction bases not matched to a gene: 6. Here the CDR3 DNA reads TGTGCCAGCAGCTCTCGGACAGGGACAGGAAACACCATATATTTT. This gives the protein CASSSRTGTGNTIYF.

The chain combines TRBV7-2 with TRBJ1-6, with 8 bases identical to TRBD1. The CDR3 loop spans 15 amino acids. Germline CDR1 is SGHTA and CDR2 is FQGNSA. Unmatched junction bases numbered 6, after V lost 4 bases and J lost 7 bases. The chain's CDR3 is CASSYGQGGNSPLHF. The CDR3 DNA is TGTGCCAGCAGCTATGGACAGGGAGGGAATTCACCCCTCCACTTT.

The chain is built from TRBV7-8 and TRBJ2-3, with 9 bases aligning to TRBD2. This CDR3 has 16 residues. The trim removed 1 base at V and 4 bases at J, leaving 6 bases unmatched. Germline CDR1 and CDR2: SGHVS and FQNEAQ. The CDR3 here is CASSLVGGGAADTQYF. CDR3 nucleotides: TGTGCCAGCAGCTTAGTAGGCGGGGGGGCCGCAGATACGCAGTATTTT.

V and J are TRBV9 and TRBJ2-5; D is unresolved. This CDR3 spans 15 amino acids. The V end lost 0 bases, the J end lost 1 base, and 10 bases lay between the germline ends. Germline loops: CDR1 SGDLS, CDR2 YYNGEE. The CDR3 sequence: CASSVESQLQETQYF. CDR3 DNA: TGTGCCAGCAGCGTAGAATCCCAGCTCCAAGAGACCCAGTACTTC.

The chain employs TRBV11-3 and TRBJ1-1; D gene ambiguous. V lost 3 bases and J lost 1, with 6 bases in between. The CDR3 totals 13 residues. Germline V gene sequence: CDR1 SGHNT, CDR2 YENEEA. CDR3 protein: CASSLTGNTEAFF. For the CDR3, the DNA is TGTGCCAGCAGCTTGACGGGGAACACTGAAGCTTTCTTT.

This chain links TRBV9 with TRBJ2-2; D is undetermined. The V and J ends lost 4 bases and 2 bases respectively, with 9 bases between them. The CDR3 extends over 14 amino acids. The germline CDR1 and CDR2 sequences are SGDLS and YYNGEE. The DNA of the CDR3 is TGTGCCAGCAGCACTTCCCTTAACACCGGGGAGCTGTTTTTT. Translation gives CASSTSLNTGELFF. Full variable domain (rest looked up from reference TRBV9 and TRBJ2-2): DSGVTQTPKHLITATGQRVTLRCSPRSGDLSVYWYQQSLDQGLQFLIQYYNGEERAKGNILERFSAQQFPDLHSELNLSSLELGDSALYFCASSTSLNTGELFFGEGSRLTVL.

The chain employs TRBV6-5 and TRBJ2-2, with a weak D call TRBD2 (6 bases). Germline V CDR1 and CDR2: MNHEY, SVGAGI. The CDR3 loop spans 14 amino acids. V was clipped by 8 bases and J by 1 base, with 11 bases between them. This CDR3 is CASSPGGNTGELFF. The DNA of the CDR3 is TGTGCCAGCTCTCCCGGGGGGAACACCGGGGAGCTGTTTTTT.

This chain links TRBV2 with TRBJ1-1; D is unresolved. In germline, CDR1 is SNHLY, CDR2 FYNNEI. Trimming cost V 8 bases and J 2 bases, with 12 bases left between them. This CDR3 comprises 13 residues. The chain's CDR3 is CASGIDGNTEAFF. CDR3 DNA: TGTGCCAGCGGAATAGACGGTAACACTGAAGCTTTCTTT.

The chain carries TRBV5-8 and TRBJ2-1; no reliable D call. Germline V gene data show CDR1 as SGHTS and CDR2 as YDEGEE. This CDR3 comprises 11 residues. V was trimmed by 1 base and J by 9 bases, leaving 5 bases between them. The CDR3 DNA sequence: TGTGCCAGCAGCTTGTACGGTGAGCAGTTCTTC. The encoded protein is CASSLYGEQFF.

The table lists this clone with a count of one. The CDR3 nucleotides read TGCGCCAGCAGTGAGTCAGTAAGGCAGGGATTATCATACGAGCAGTACTTC. Its translation is CASSESVRQGLSYEQYF. This rearrangement joins TRBV10-1 to TRBJ2-7; perhaps TRBD1 as D (5 bases). Germline V gene sequence: CDR1 WNHNN, CDR2 SYGVQD (reference sequence). This CDR3 comprises 17 residues. The V and J ends lost 0 bases and 4 bases respectively, with 19 bases between them.

CDR3 loop: CASSATSSNQPQHF. The CDR3 bases are TGTGCCAGCAGTGCGACTTCTAGCAATCAGCCCCAGCATTTT. This chain uses TRBV2 with TRBJ1-5, with D uncertain. The CDR3 runs to 14 residues. V lost 4 bases and J 0 bases, leaving 7 bases between the germline ends. Germline loops: CDR1 SNHLY, CDR2 FYNNEI. Variable domain in full (rest from reference TRBV2 and TRBJ1-5): EPEVTQTPSHQVTQMGQEVILRCVPISNHLYFYWYRQILGQKVEFLVSFYNNEISEKSEIFDDQFSVERPDGSNFTLKIRSTKLEDSAMYFCASSATSSNQPQHFGDGTRLSIL.

The gene calls are TRBV2 and TRBJ1-1, with D hard to call. The CDR3 length is 12 residues. Germline-derived CDR1 and CDR2 are SNHLY and FYNNEI. V was pared by 8 bases and J by 1 base, with 8 bases between. Here the CDR3 DNA reads TGTGCCAGCGGATCTCGGAACACTGAAGCTTTCTTT. Protein sequence: CASGSRNTEAFF.

This chain links TRBV15 with TRBJ1-5, with unresolved D. The V gene lost 2 bases and the J gene lost 9 bases, with 8 bases spanning the gap. Germline V lookup: CDR1 LNHNV, CDR2 YYDKDF (reference sequence). The CDR3 has 12 residues. The CDR3, as DNA: TGTGCCACCAGCAGACCCCATTCGCCCCAGCATTTT. Protein sequence: CATSRPHSPQHF.